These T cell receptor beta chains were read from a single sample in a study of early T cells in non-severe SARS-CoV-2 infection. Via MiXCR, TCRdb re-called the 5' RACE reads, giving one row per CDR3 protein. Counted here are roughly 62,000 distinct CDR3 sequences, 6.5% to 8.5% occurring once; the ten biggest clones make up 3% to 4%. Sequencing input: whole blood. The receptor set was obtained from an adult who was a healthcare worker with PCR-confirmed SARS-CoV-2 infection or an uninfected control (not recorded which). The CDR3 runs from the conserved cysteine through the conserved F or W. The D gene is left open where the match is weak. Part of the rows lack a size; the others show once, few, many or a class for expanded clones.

TGCAGTGCGCCGAGCCTAGCGGGAGATAATGAGCAGTTCTTC | CSAPSLAGDNEQFF | TRBD2 | TRBJ2-1 | - | TRBV20-1
TGCGCCAGCAGCTTGGGGCCTGATCAGCCCCAGCATTTT | CASSLGPDQPQHF | - | TRBJ1-5 | - | TRBV5-1
TGCGCCAGCAGCTTGGACGCGGGAGTTAAAACCGGGGAGCTGTTTTTT | CASSLDAGVKTGELFF | TRBD2 | TRBJ2-2 | many | TRBV5-1
TGCAGTGCTAGAGTATCACGGATCCTTGGCTACGAGCAGTACTTC | CSARVSRILGYEQYF | - | TRBJ2-7 | many | TRBV20-1
TGTGCCAGCAGCTCCGGACGGCCCCCGCTCCAAGAGACCCAGTACTTC | CASSSGRPPLQETQYF | - | TRBJ2-5 | few | TRBV7-8
TGCAGTGCTAGACCGGACAGGGACACTGAAGCTTTCTTT | CSARPDRDTEAFF | TRBD1 | TRBJ1-1 | - | TRBV20-1
TGTGCCAGCAGCTACCGCCTTCGGTCCCGCACAGATACGCAGTATTTT | CASSYRLRSRTDTQYF | - | TRBJ2-3 | few | TRBV27
TGCAGTGTCCCCGCAGGCCAGCGAGGGGCCTACAAGCAGTACTTC | CSVPAGQRGAYKQYF | - | TRBJ2-7 | once | TRBV20-1
TGTGCCAGCAGTTCGGGACTAGCGGGGCTGGGGGAGCAGTACTTC | CASSSGLAGLGEQYF | TRBD2 | TRBJ2-7 | few | TRBV6-2/TRBV6-3
TGTGCCAGCTCACCAAACTCTGGCGGGAGGGGTGAGCAGTTCTTC | CASSPNSGGRGEQFF | TRBD2 | TRBJ2-1 | few | TRBV18
TGTGCCAGCAGCCCGAGGACGGGACTAGGGCAGTTCTTC | CASSPRTGLGQFF | TRBD2 | TRBJ2-1 | many | TRBV7-2
TGCAGCGTTGGTTCGGGGTGGAATGAGCAGTTCTTC | CSVGSGWNEQFF | - | TRBJ2-1 | many | TRBV29-1
TGTGCCATCAGTGAGTCGAATAACGCAGATACGCAGTATTTT | CAISESNNADTQYF | - | TRBJ2-3 | - | TRBV10-3
TGTGCCAGCAGCTGGGGACTAGCGGGAAGCCACGAGCAGTACTTC | CASSWGLAGSHEQYF | TRBD2 | TRBJ2-7 | few | TRBV5-6
TGTGCCAGCAGCTTATCTGGCCCGGGGGAGACCCAGTACTTC | CASSLSGPGETQYF | - | TRBJ2-5 | many | TRBV7-7
TGCGCCAGCAGCCAGGGCCGACAGGTTTTACAAGTGTGGTTCTTC | CASSQGRQVLQVWFF | - | TRBJ2-1 | - | TRBV4-1
TGTGCCAGCAGCCAAGATTTACAGGGCCTCTCCTACAATGAGCAGTTCTTC | CASSQDLQGLSYNEQFF | - | TRBJ2-1 | few | TRBV3-1
TGCAGCGTTGAACTAACAGGGTACGAGCAGTACTTC | CSVELTGYEQYF | - | TRBJ2-7 | - | TRBV29-1
TGCAGCCCACTAGCACGGCAGGGAGGAAACTATGGCTACACCTTC | CSPLARQGGNYGYTF | - | TRBJ1-2 | many | TRBV20-1